A few counts support the clone carrying this TCR beta chain. This specimen belongs to a study of control samples from healthy donors and cancer patients. The CDR3 runs 13 residues. V shed 3 bases and J shed 3 bases, with 9 bases lying between them. Germline V gives CDR1 SGHDT, CDR2 YYEEEE. Data came from immunoSEQ multiplex PCR; TCRdb stores just in-frame clones and leaves some out. Of roughly 90,000 clones in the sample, roughly four fifths were seen once. This sequence was found in a woman aged 55-69 years in good health. Sequencing was done on a sample of blood. This chain links TRBV5-6 with TRBJ1-2; TRBD1 might be the D (5 bases). CDR3 region: CASSSDSYYGYTF. The DNA for the CDR3 is TGTGCCAGCAGCTCCGACAGCTACTATGGCTACACCTTC.